This TCR beta chain appears in the sequencing data of a study of cytomegalovirus exposure and HLA in healthy donors. Everyone who donated was a healthy bone marrow donor. V lost 6 bases, J lost 0 bases, and 7 bases stayed unmatched. This CDR3 is 16 amino acids long. CDR1 SQVTM and CDR2 ANQGSEA come from the germline V gene. Primers included in the PCR were 60 Vbeta and 13 Jbeta primers. Sequenced by immunoSEQ multiplex PCR; TCRdb stores in-frame clones only, minus some. The sample holds 150,000 to 200,000 clones, over 75% seen once. The source material was PBMCs. The rearrangement uses TRBV29-1 and TRBJ2-1, with 11 nucleotides matching TRBD2. The sequence came from a woman aged 25 to 39 in good health and CMV-seronegative. CDR3 nucleotide sequence: TGCAGCGTCTTGGGGACTAGCGGATACTCCTACAATGAGCAGTTCTTC. It codes for CSVLGTSGYSYNEQFF.